The 10 T cell receptor beta chains reported below all come from one sample, sequenced in a study of blood T cell repertoires in COVID-19. Generated by immunoSEQ multiplex PCR, the TCRdb table keeps only in-frame clones and is missing some. The data show approximately 160,000 clones, 80% to 85% seen once. The specimen was peripheral blood. These receptors were taken from a woman of 80 years or more with active or convalescent COVID-19.

This clone was seen a single time. CDR3 coding DNA: TGTGCCATCAGCCCCGAGACAGGGACTAATGAAAAACTGTTTTTT. This codes for CAISPETGTNEKLFF. The V gene is TRBV10-3, the J gene TRBJ1-4, with TRBD1 matching 7 bases. V shed 6 bases and J 2 bases; nucleotides not matched to a gene: 6. Germline V gene lookup returns CDR1 ENHRY and CDR2 SYGVKD. This CDR3 contains 15 residues.

The chain combines TRBV13 with TRBJ2-3, with 16 bases that match TRBD2. Germline V gene sequence: CDR1 PRHDT, CDR2 FYEKMQ (reference sequence). The V and J ends lost 4 bases and 10 bases, in that order; junction bases with no gene match: 8. The CDR3 is 16 amino acids. Here the CDR3 reads CASSSGTSGGAVSQYF. CDR3 DNA: TGTGCCAGCAGCTCCGGGACTAGCGGGGGGGCGGTATCGCAGTATTTT.

This sequence joins TRBV18 and TRBJ2-1; 7 positions match TRBD2. The V segment lost 6 bases and the J segment 2 bases; nucleotides outside the gene matches: 10. The germline V gene encodes CDR1 KGHSH and CDR2 LQKENI. The CDR3 has 16 amino acids. The CDR3, as DNA: TGTGCCAGCTCCCGTGAAGGAGCGGGGACCTACAATGAGCAGTTCTTC. It is translated as CASSREGAGTYNEQFF.

This rearrangement joins TRBV13 to TRBJ1-1, with TRBD1 matching over 7 bases. This CDR3 spans 14 amino acids. V shed 7 bases and J 0 bases; nucleotides not matched to a gene: 5. From germline, CDR1 is PRHDT and CDR2 FYEKMQ (reference sequence). The CDR3 loop is CASTPGQLNTEAFF. The DNA of the CDR3 is TGTGCCAGCACTCCGGGACAGCTGAACACTGAAGCTTTCTTT. Full variable domain (missing parts from reference TRBV13 and TRBJ1-1): AAGVIQSPRHLIKEKRETATLKCYPIPRHDTVYWYQQGPGQDPQFLISFYEKMQSDKGSIPDRFSAQQFSDYHSELNMSSLELGDSALYFCASTPGQLNTEAFFGQGTRLTVV.

This chain links TRBV6-5 with TRBJ1-1; 7 bases align to TRBD1. The V segment lost 7 bases and the J segment 7 bases; nucleotides outside the gene matches: 9. CDR1 MNHEY and CDR2 SVGAGI come from the germline V gene. The CDR3 runs 13 residues. The CDR3 region is CASTKGQRFEAFF. CDR3 bases: TGTGCCAGCACCAAGGGACAGCGCTTTGAAGCTTTCTTT.

This sequence joins TRBV30 and TRBJ1-2, with no clear D. Looked up from germline, CDR1 is GTSNPN and CDR2 is SVGIG (reference sequence). V lost 0 bases, J lost 6 bases, and 8 bases lay in between. The CDR3 loop spans 12 amino acids. CDR3 bases: TGTGCCTGGAGTGTACAGTTCGATGGCTACACCTTC. Translation: CAWSVQFDGYTF.

This clone was counted a few times. The chain is built from TRBV18 and TRBJ1-3; 7 nucleotides align to TRBD1. Germline V gives CDR1 KGHSH, CDR2 LQKENI. This CDR3 contains 17 residues. V lost 1 base to trimming and J lost 1 base; unmatched junction nucleotides: 7. The CDR3 DNA sequence: TGTGCCAGCTCACCACTCGGGGCAGGGGGATCTGGAAACACCATATATTTT. This encodes CASSPLGAGGSGNTIYF.

The V gene is TRBV20-1, the J gene TRBJ1-1; 10 bases map to TRBD1. The CDR3 contains 13 residues. J was trimmed by 5 bases and V by 3 bases; bases with no gene match: 3. Germline assignment: CDR1 DFQATT and CDR2 SNEGSKA (reference sequence). The CDR3 DNA reads TGCAGTGCTAGTCAGGACAGGGGGACTGAAGCTTTCTTT. It yields the protein CSASQDRGTEAFF.

This sequence joins TRBV11-3 and TRBJ1-3; D is perhaps TRBD1 (5 bases). In germline, CDR1 is SGHNT, CDR2 YENEEA. V was clipped by 5 bases and J by 0 bases, with 11 bases between them. The CDR3 consists of 15 residues. As DNA, the CDR3 is TGTGCCAGCAGCCGGACAATTTTCTCTGGAAACACCATATATTTT. Its translation is CASSRTIFSGNTIYF.

The chain combines TRBV12-3 or TRBV12-4 with TRBJ2-1; no definite D call. V dropped 3 bases and J dropped 9 bases, with 9 bases sitting between them. This CDR3 region has 12 residues. DNA of the CDR3: TGTGCCAGCAGTTTCTCATTGCGTGAGCAGTTCTTC. Translated: CASSFSLREQFF.